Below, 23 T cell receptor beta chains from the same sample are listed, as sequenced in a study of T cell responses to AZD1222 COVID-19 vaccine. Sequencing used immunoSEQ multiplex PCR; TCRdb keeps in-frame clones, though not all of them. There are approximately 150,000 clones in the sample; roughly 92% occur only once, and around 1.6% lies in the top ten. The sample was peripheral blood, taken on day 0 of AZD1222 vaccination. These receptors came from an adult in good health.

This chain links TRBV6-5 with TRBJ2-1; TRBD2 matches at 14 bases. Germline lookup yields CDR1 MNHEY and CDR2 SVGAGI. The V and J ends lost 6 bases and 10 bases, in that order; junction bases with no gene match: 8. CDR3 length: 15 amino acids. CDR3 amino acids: CASSLTSGRAGEQFF. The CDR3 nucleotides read TGTGCCAGCAGCCTGACTAGCGGGAGGGCCGGGGAGCAGTTCTTC.

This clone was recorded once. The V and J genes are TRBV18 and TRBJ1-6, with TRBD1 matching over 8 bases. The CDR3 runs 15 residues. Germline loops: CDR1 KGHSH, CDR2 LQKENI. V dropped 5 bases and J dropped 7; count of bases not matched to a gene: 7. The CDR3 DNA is TGTGCCAGCTCAATACAGCGGGACAGGAATTCACCCCTCCACTTT. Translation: CASSIQRDRNSPLHF.

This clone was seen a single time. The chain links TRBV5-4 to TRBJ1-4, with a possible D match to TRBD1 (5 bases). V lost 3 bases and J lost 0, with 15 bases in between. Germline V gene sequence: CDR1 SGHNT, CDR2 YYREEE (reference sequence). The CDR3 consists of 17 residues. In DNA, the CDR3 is TGTGCCAGCAGCTCGGGGGTATCGGTAGCAACTAATGAAAAACTGTTTTTT. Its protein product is CASSSGVSVATNEKLFF.

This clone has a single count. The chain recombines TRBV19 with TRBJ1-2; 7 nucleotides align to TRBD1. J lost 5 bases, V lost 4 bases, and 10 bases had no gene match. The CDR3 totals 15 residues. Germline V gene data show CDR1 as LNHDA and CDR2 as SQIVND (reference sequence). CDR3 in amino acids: CASSSPAGTAYGYTF. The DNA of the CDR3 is TGTGCCAGTAGTAGCCCGGCCGGGACAGCTTATGGCTACACCTTC.

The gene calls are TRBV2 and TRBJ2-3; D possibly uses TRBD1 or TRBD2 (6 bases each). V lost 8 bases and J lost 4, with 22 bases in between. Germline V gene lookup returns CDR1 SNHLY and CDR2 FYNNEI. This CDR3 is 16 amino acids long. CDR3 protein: CASYRGEAELADTQYF. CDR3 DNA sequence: TGTGCCAGCTATAGGGGGGAAGCGGAGCTTGCAGATACGCAGTATTTT.

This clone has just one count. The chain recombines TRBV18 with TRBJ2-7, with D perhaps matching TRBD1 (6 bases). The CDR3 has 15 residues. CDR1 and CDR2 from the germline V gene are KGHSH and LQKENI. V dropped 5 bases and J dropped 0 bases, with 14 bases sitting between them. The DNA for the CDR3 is TGTGCCAGCTCAGCCGGACAGTTACCCTCCTACGAGCAGTACTTC. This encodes CASSAGQLPSYEQYF.

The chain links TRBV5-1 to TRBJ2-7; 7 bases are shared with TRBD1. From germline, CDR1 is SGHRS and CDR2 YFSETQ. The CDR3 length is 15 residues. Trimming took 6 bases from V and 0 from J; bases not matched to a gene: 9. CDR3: CASTNRDRASYEQYF. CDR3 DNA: TGCGCCAGCACCAACCGGGACAGAGCCTCCTACGAGCAGTACTTC.

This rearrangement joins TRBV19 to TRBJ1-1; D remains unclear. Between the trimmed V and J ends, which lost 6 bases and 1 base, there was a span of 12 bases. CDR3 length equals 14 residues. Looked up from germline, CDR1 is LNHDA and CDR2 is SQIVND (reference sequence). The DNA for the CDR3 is TGTGCCAGTAGGGCCCCAGTTCGGAACACTGAAGCTTTCTTT. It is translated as CASRAPVRNTEAFF.

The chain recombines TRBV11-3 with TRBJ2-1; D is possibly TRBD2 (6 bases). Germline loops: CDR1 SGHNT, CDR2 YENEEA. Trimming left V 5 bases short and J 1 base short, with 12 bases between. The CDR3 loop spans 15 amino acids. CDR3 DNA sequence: TGTGCCAGCAGCCGTGGGGGGAGGTCCTACAATGAGCAGTTCTTC. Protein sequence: CASSRGGRSYNEQFF.

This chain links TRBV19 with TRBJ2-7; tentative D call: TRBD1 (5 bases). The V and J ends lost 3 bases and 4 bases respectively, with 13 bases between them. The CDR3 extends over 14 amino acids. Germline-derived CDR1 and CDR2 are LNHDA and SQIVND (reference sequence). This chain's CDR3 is CASSMSRVPYEQYF. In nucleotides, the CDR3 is TGTGCCAGTAGTATGAGCAGGGTTCCGTACGAGCAGTACTTC.

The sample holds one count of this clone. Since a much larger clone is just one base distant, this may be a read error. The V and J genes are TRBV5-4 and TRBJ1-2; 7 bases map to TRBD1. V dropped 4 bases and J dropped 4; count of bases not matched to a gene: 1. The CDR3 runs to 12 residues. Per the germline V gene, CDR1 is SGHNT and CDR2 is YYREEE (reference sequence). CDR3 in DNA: TGTGCCAGCAGCAGGGACAGCTATGGCTACACCTTC. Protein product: CASSRDSYGYTF.

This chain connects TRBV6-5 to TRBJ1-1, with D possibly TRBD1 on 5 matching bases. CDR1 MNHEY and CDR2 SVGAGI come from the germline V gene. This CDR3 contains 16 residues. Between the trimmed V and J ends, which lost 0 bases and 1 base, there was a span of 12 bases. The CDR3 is CASSYSDTPGNTEAFF. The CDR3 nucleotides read TGTGCCAGCAGTTACTCGGACACCCCAGGGAACACTGAAGCTTTCTTT.

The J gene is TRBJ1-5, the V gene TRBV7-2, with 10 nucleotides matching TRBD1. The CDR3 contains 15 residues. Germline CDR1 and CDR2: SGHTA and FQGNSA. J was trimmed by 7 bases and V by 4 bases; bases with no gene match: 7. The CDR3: CASSYRDRGGQPQHF. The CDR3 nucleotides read TGTGCCAGCAGCTACCGGGACAGGGGTGGGCAGCCCCAGCATTTT.

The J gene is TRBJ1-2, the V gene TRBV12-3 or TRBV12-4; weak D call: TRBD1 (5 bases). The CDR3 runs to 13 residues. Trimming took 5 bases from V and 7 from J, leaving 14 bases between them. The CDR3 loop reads CASSLRTGGGYTF. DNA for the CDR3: TGTGCCAGCAGTCTTCGGACGGGGGGTGGCTACACCTTC.

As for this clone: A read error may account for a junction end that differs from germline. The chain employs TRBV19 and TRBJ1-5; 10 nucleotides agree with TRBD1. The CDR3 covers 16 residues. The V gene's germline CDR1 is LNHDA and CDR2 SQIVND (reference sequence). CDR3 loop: CASGIRTGQGDQPQHF. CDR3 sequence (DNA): TGTGCCAGTGGTATACGTACTGGACAGGGGGATCAGCCCCAGCATTTT.

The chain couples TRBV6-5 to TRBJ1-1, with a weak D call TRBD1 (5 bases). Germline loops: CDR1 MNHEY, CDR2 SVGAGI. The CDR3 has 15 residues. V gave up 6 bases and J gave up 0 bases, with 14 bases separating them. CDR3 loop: CASSPPGTVNTEAFF. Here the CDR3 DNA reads TGTGCCAGCAGCCCCCCCGGGACGGTGAACACTGAAGCTTTCTTT.

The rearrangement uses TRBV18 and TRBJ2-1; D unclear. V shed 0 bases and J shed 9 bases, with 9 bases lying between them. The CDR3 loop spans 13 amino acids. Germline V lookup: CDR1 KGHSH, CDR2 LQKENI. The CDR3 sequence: CASSPPGFSEQFF. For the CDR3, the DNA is TGTGCCAGCTCACCACCGGGGTTCAGTGAGCAGTTCTTC.

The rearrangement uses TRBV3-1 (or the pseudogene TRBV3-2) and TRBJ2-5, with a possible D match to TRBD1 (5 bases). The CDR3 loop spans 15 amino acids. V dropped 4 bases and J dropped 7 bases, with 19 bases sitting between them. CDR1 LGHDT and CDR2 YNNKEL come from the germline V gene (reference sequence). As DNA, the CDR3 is TGTGCCAGCAGCCGGGCCCAGGGTTCCACAAGGACCCAGTACTTC. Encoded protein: CASSRAQGSTRTQYF.

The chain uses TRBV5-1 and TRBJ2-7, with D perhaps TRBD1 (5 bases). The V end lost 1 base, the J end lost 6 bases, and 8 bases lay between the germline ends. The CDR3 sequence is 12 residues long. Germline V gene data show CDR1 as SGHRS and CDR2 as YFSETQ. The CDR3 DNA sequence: TGCGCCAGCAGCTTGTCAGGGATCGAGCAGTACTTC. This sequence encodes CASSLSGIEQYF.

The CDR3 protein is CASSIRGNEQFF. Written as DNA, the CDR3 is TGTGCCAGCAGTATAAGGGGGAATGAGCAGTTCTTC. This rearrangement joins TRBV3-1 (or the pseudogene TRBV3-2) to TRBJ2-1; tentative D call: TRBD1 (6 bases). The CDR3 totals 12 residues. The germline V gene encodes CDR1 LGHDT and CDR2 YNNKEL (reference sequence). Trimming pared 6 bases from V and 7 bases from J, leaving 10 bases between.

The CDR3 coding sequence is TGTGCCAGCAGCGGAGAGGGGGGTGCGACTAGCGGGAGGGCCTACGAGCAGTACTTC. It translates to CASSGEGGATSGRAYEQYF. The chain has TRBV2 and TRBJ2-7, with 14 bases fitting TRBD2. The length of the CDR3 is 19 residues. Unmatched junction bases numbered 15, after V lost 6 bases and J lost 2 bases. Germline V gives CDR1 SNHLY, CDR2 FYNNEI.

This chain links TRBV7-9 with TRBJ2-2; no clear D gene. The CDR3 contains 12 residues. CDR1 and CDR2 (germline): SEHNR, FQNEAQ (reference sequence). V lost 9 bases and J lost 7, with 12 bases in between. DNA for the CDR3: TGTGCCAGGGTGGAAGTTAGCGGGGAGCTGTTTTTT. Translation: CARVEVSGELFF.

The CDR3 sequence: CASSQVYPGPVDRFLPLSRFF. The CDR3 bases are TGCGCCAGCAGCCAAGTTTACCCCGGGCCGGTAGACAGGTTTCTTCCTTTAAGTCGGTTCTTC. The J gene is TRBJ2-1, the V gene TRBV4-1; perhaps TRBD1 as D (6 bases). V was trimmed by 1 base and J by 15 bases, leaving 40 bases between them. From germline, CDR1 is MGHRA and CDR2 YSYEKL. The CDR3 length is 21 residues.